This is a list of T cell receptor beta chains from one sample in a study of blood T cell repertoires in COVID-19. The assay was immunoSEQ multiplex PCR, and TCRdb's table has in-frame clones only and misses some. The table includes under 300,000 clones, about nine tenths detected once. The specimen sequenced was peripheral blood. Receptor source: a man aged 50 or older with acute or convalescent COVID-19. CDR3s include the opening cysteine and the closing phenylalanine or tryptophan. A D gene is named only where the DNA matches it firmly. Only part of the rows carry a size: once, few, many, or a class if the clone is expanded.

CDR3 DNA	CDR3 protein	clone size	D gene	V gene	J gene
TGTGCCTGGAGTGTAAGTGGCGGCTACACCTTC	CAWSVSGGYTF	-	-	TRBV30	TRBJ1-2
TGCGCCAGCAGCTTGGTGCCGACAGACAACTATGGCTACACCTTC	CASSLVPTDNYGYTF	-	-	TRBV5-1	TRBJ1-2
TGTGCCATCAGTGCGAACCGGGACACCCTAGGAGAAAAACTGTTTTTT	CAISANRDTLGEKLFF	-	-	TRBV10-3	TRBJ1-4
TGTGCCACCAGCGCCAGGGGGGCGAACACTGAAGCTTTCTTT	CATSARGANTEAFF	once	TRBD1	TRBV15	TRBJ1-1
TGTGCCAGCAGCGACAGCTCCTACAATGAGCAGTTCTTC	CASSDSSYNEQFF	-	-	TRBV13	TRBJ2-1
TGTGCCAGCAGCTTGGACAGAGCTAACGGTGGCTACACCTTC	CASSLDRANGGYTF	-	-	TRBV5-4	TRBJ1-2
TGTGCCAGCAGCTTAGAGGGGAGATACAGGGGGCAGGGAACAACTAATGAAAAACTGTTTTTT	CASSLEGRYRGQGTTNEKLFF	-	TRBD1	TRBV7-8	TRBJ1-4
TGTGCCAGAAGCTCCCTTTTCGGGATTGTCGACACCTTC	CARSSLFGIVDTF	-	-	TRBV5-3	TRBJ1-2
TGTGCCAGCAGCTTGGGCCCCTATAGCAATCAGCCCCAGCATTTT	CASSLGPYSNQPQHF	-	-	TRBV5-4	TRBJ1-5
TGCAGTGCTAGTAGCACCACAGGGGGCCTCGGGGGCTACACCTTC	CSASSTTGGLGGYTF	once	TRBD1	TRBV20-1	TRBJ1-2
TGTGCCAGCAGTGAAGTGCGGACGCGGGGGCCCCAGCATTTT	CASSEVRTRGPQHF	-	-	TRBV6-1	TRBJ1-5
TGTGCCTGGAGTTTCCTCGGACCGGGACAGGGTCCCTCCTCCTACGAGCAGTACTTC	CAWSFLGPGQGPSSYEQYF	-	TRBD1	TRBV30	TRBJ2-7
TGCGCCAGCAGCCCCCGGATAGCGGGCGTCCAAGAGACCCAGTACTTC	CASSPRIAGVQETQYF	-	TRBD2	TRBV5-1	TRBJ2-5
TGTGCCAGCAGCGTAGGGGGACGGGACTTGGAGCAGTACTTC	CASSVGGRDLEQYF	once	-	TRBV9	TRBJ2-7
TGTGCCAGCAGCTTACGTGGGCGGGGTGTCGCAGATACGCAGTATTTT	CASSLRGRGVADTQYF	-	-	TRBV11-2	TRBJ2-3
TGTGCCAGCAGCCACAGGGGCGGGAACACTGAAGCTTTCTTT	CASSHRGGNTEAFF	-	-	TRBV4-2	TRBJ1-1
TGTGCCAGCAGCTTGTACAGGGCACCCAATCAGCCCCAGCATTTT	CASSLYRAPNQPQHF	-	-	TRBV5-6	TRBJ1-5
TGTGCCAGTAACCCATTGGGGGGATTAGCCAAAAACATTCAGTACTTC	CASNPLGGLAKNIQYF	-	-	TRBV19	TRBJ2-4
TGCGCCAGCAGCCTCGTATCGGGTCCCGGCTCCTACAATGAGCAGTTCTTC	CASSLVSGPGSYNEQFF	-	-	TRBV4-1	TRBJ2-1
TGTGCCAGCAGCTTTGACAGGGGGCTCAATCAGCCCCAGCATTTT	CASSFDRGLNQPQHF	-	TRBD1	TRBV2	TRBJ1-5
TGTGCCAGCACCCCGGGTCTAGGAGATGGCTACACCTTC	CASTPGLGDGYTF	-	-	TRBV6-5	TRBJ1-2
TGCGCCAGCAGTGAGTCGCGGCGGGGGCCTAACTATGGCTACACCTTC	CASSESRRGPNYGYTF	-	-	TRBV10-2	TRBJ1-2
TGCGCCAGCTCGGGACTAGCGGGGGTAGGGGAGCTGTTTTTT	CASSGLAGVGELFF	-	TRBD2	TRBV10-2	TRBJ2-2
TGTGCCAGCAGGGCGCTGCTAACAGGTACCGCGAACACCGGGGAGCTGTTTTTT	CASRALLTGTANTGELFF	-	-	TRBV5-6	TRBJ2-2
TGTGCCAGCAGCTTAGGGGGGGGAACAATCACAGATACGCAGTATTTT	CASSLGGGTITDTQYF	-	-	TRBV5-4	TRBJ2-3
TGTGCCAGCAGCCCCGAGGGAGCCTCCTACAATGAGCAGTTCTTC	CASSPEGASYNEQFF	many	-	TRBV9	TRBJ2-1
TGTGCCAGCAGCTTGGATGGGGGGAGCACAGATACGCAGTATTTT	CASSLDGGSTDTQYF	-	-	TRBV7-3	TRBJ2-3
TGTGCCAGCGTCGAAGGGGGCTACGAGCAGTACTTC	CASVEGGYEQYF	-	-	TRBV2	TRBJ2-7
TGTGCCAGCAGCCCCGACAGGAATCAGCCCCAGCATTTT	CASSPDRNQPQHF	-	-	TRBV5-8	TRBJ1-5
TGTGCCAGCAGCCCCTATCCGACAGTCTACGAGCAGTACTTC	CASSPYPTVYEQYF	-	-	TRBV6-5	TRBJ2-7
TGTGCCAGCAGTGAGTCGGGACAGGGGATTTCACCCCTCCACTTT	CASSESGQGISPLHF	-	TRBD1	TRBV2	TRBJ1-6